Listed below are T cell receptor beta chains from one sample, sequenced in a study of shared clonotypes between healthy human individuals. The protocol was immunoSEQ multiplex PCR, while the TCRdb copy is restricted to in-frame clones and leaves out a portion. The sample carries about 1.5 million clones, 98% recorded once. Sample: naive CD4+ T cells sorted from blood. Receptors originate from a man aged 25-40 years in good health. CDR3s include the opening cysteine and the closing phenylalanine or tryptophan. A D gene is named only where the DNA matches it firmly. The size of a clone is reported for some rows only, either as once, few or many, or as a class for expanded clones.

>.|.|TRBJ2-1|TRBV2
TGTGCCAGCTTGGGCGATGCCTACAATGAGCAGTTCTTC
CASLGDAYNEQFF
>.|.|TRBJ2-5|TRBV5-1
TGCGCCAGCAATAGCATTTGGGGGGCCCAAGAGACCCAGTACTTC
CASNSIWGAQETQYF
>.|.|TRBJ2-7|TRBV10-1
TGCGCCAGCAGTCCCGCGGGACTTACCTACGAGCAGTACTTC
CASSPAGLTYEQYF
>TRBD2|.|TRBJ2-7|TRBV7-9
TGTGCCAGCAGCGAGGGACTAGCGGGAGGTTACGAGCAGTACTTC
CASSEGLAGGYEQYF
>.|.|TRBJ1-5|TRBV2
TGTGCCAGCAGTGTACAGGGTCACCGGCAGCCCCAGCATTTT
CASSVQGHRQPQHF
>TRBD1|.|TRBJ2-1|TRBV5-6
TGTGCCAGCAGTAAACCGACAGGGGCCTCCTACAATGAGCAGTTCTTC
CASSKPTGASYNEQFF
>.|once|TRBJ1-1|TRBV9
TGTGCCAGCAGCGTAGCGGCCGTAGTCACTGAAGCTTTCTTT
CASSVAAVVTEAFF
>.|.|TRBJ2-3|TRBV9
TGTGCCAGCAGCATGGGGAATGGGCAGGGTACAGATACGCAGTATTTT
CASSMGNGQGTDTQYF
>.|once|TRBJ2-7|TRBV7-9
TGTGCCAGCAGCCTATCTAGGGGGAGCTCCTACGAGCAGTACTTC
CASSLSRGSSYEQYF
>.|.|TRBJ1-1|TRBV15
TGTGCCACCAGCCACAGGGAACTCATGAACACTGAAGCTTTCTTT
CATSHRELMNTEAFF
>.|once|TRBJ2-3|TRBV20-1
TGCAGTGCTAGAGTTCGAGGAACGCAGTATTTT
CSARVRGTQYF
>.|few|TRBJ2-2|TRBV2
TGTGCCAGCAGTGAAGGGGGCGGGGAGCTGTTTTTT
CASSEGGGELFF
>.|.|TRBJ2-2|TRBV19
TGTGCCAGTAGTGGGGTAGCGCACACCGGGGAGCTGTTTTTT
CASSGVAHTGELFF
>.|.|TRBJ2-5|TRBV1
TGCACCAGCAGTCGAAGAGTTGGTGTGACCCAGTACTTC
CTSSRRVGVTQYF
>.|.|TRBJ1-3|TRBV4-3
TGCGCCAGCAGCCATAGGTGGCGGGGGGCGACTGGAAACACCATATATTTT
CASSHRWRGATGNTIYF
>.|.|TRBJ2-1|TRBV27
TGTGCCAGCAGTTTATGGCTCGGACAGTACAATGAGCAGTTCTTC
CASSLWLGQYNEQFF
>TRBD1|.|TRBJ1-3|TRBV2
TGTGCCAGCAGTAGGGACAGTTCTGGAAACACCATATATTTT
CASSRDSSGNTIYF
>.|.|TRBJ2-7|TRBV14
TGTGCCAGCAGCCAAGATTTCAGCCACGAGCAGTACTTC
CASSQDFSHEQYF
>TRBD1|.|TRBJ2-1|TRBV28
TGTGCCAGCAGTCAACCGGGACAGGGGGCCGATGAGCAGTTCTTC
CASSQPGQGADEQFF
>TRBD1|.|TRBJ2-3|TRBV5-8
TGTGCCAGCAGCAGGGACAGGAGTCTTAGCACAGATACGCAGTATTTT
CASSRDRSLSTDTQYF
>.|.|TRBJ2-3|TRBV7-2
TGTGCCAGCAGCTTAAGTTTCCCGCAGCAGTATTTT
CASSLSFPQQYF
>TRBD2|once|TRBJ2-1|TRBV25-1
TGTGCCAGCAGAGTAGCGGGAGGTCTTGAGTTCTTC
CASRVAGGLEFF
>TRBD2|.|TRBJ2-5|TRBV5-1
TGCGCCAGCAGCTCGCGGAGTAGCGGGGGACAAGAGACCCAGTACTTC
CASSSRSSGGQETQYF
>TRBD1|.|TRBJ1-2|TRBV6-6
TGTGCCAGCGATGACTCAGGGGGCTATGGCTACACCTTC
CASDDSGGYGYTF
>TRBD1|.|TRBJ2-7|TRBV18
TGTGCCAGCTCACCAGTCCTGGACAGGTGGAGCTCCTACGAGCAGTACTTC
CASSPVLDRWSSYEQYF
>TRBD2|.|TRBJ2-1|TRBV29-1
TGCAGCGTTGACGGGACTAGCGGGATGTACAATGAGCAGTTCTTC
CSVDGTSGMYNEQFF
>.|.|TRBJ1-2|TRBV4-1
TGCGCCAGCAGCCAAGAGGGGCGACGTGGTCGCTATGGCTACACCTTC
CASSQEGRRGRYGYTF
>.|.|TRBJ1-5|TRBV5-1
TGCGCCAGCAGCTTGTTGCCTCATCAGCCCCAGCATTTT
CASSLLPHQPQHF
>TRBD2|.|TRBJ2-7|TRBV7-2
TGTGCCAGCAGCTCCGGACTAGCGGGAAACTACGAGCAGTACTTC
CASSSGLAGNYEQYF
>TRBD2|.|TRBJ2-1|TRBV27
TGTGCCAGCAGTTTACGGGTCCCGGGACTAGCGGGAGGGAGGTACAATGAGCAGTTCTTC
CASSLRVPGLAGGRYNEQFF
>.|.|TRBJ1-3|TRBV6-5
TGTGCCAGCAGTTACTCGGAAGACGGAAACACCATATATTTT
CASSYSEDGNTIYF
>.|.|TRBJ1-5|TRBV27
TGTGCCAGCAGTCTCCTCGCAGGGCGAAATCAGCCCCAGCATTTT
CASSLLAGRNQPQHF
>.|.|TRBJ2-3|TRBV7-3
TGTGCTAGCAGCTTGAGGGGGGCAGATACGCAGTATTTT
CASSLRGADTQYF
>.|.|TRBJ2-5|TRBV11-2
TGTGCCAGCGGTGAGGCCGGAGAGACCCAGTACTTC
CASGEAGETQYF
>.|.|TRBJ1-1|TRBV5-1
TGCGCCAGCAGGGTCAACACTGAAGCTTTCTTT
CASRVNTEAFF
>.|.|TRBJ2-3|TRBV7-8
TGTGCCAGCAGCCCCCTTCGACTCACAGATACGCAGTATTTT
CASSPLRLTDTQYF
>.|.|TRBJ2-7|TRBV5-4
TGTGCCAGCAGCTTGAGAGCACAGACCTACGAGCAGTACTTC
CASSLRAQTYEQYF
>.|.|TRBJ1-4|TRBV7-9
TGTGCCAGCAGCTTCTACGCCTGGGATAGTGAAAAACTGTTTTTT
CASSFYAWDSEKLFF
>TRBD2|.|TRBJ2-2|TRBV5-1
TGCGCCAGCAGCACGACTAGCGGGACTCGCGGGGAGCTGTTTTTT
CASSTTSGTRGELFF
>TRBD2|.|TRBJ2-2|TRBV5-1
TGCGCCAGCAGCTTGTTTCTAGCGGGGCCCACCGGGGAGCTGTTTTTT
CASSLFLAGPTGELFF
>.|.|TRBJ2-1|TRBV21-1
TGTGCCAGCAGCAAGAAGAAGTCTAGTGTCTACAATGAGCAGTTCTTC
CASSKKKSSVYNEQFF
>.|.|TRBJ2-7|TRBV11-2
TGTGCCAGCAGGCCTGCCTACAGGCTCTCCTACGAGCAGTACTTC
CASRPAYRLSYEQYF
>.|.|TRBJ2-3|TRBV2
TGTGCCAGCAGTGAAAGGGGCCTCACAGATACGCAGTATTTT
CASSERGLTDTQYF
>.|.|TRBJ2-7|TRBV7-2
TGTGCCAGCAGCTTAGCGGGACCGAAGTCTCCCGAGCAGTACTTC
CASSLAGPKSPEQYF
>.|.|TRBJ1-1|TRBV9
TGTGCCAGCAGCGTAGTGGACGGCACTGAAGCTTTCTTT
CASSVVDGTEAFF
>.|few|TRBJ1-3|TRBV9
TGTGCCAGCAGCGTAGGGGGCAGGGCCACTGGAAACACCATATATTTT
CASSVGGRATGNTIYF
>.|.|TRBJ1-4|TRBV19
TGTGCCAGTAGTCGCAGGGGTAATGAAAAACTGTTTTTT
CASSRRGNEKLFF
>.|.|TRBJ1-2|TRBV5-1
TGCGCCAGCAGCTTGGCAGGGGCTCATGGCTACACCTTC
CASSLAGAHGYTF
>.|.|TRBJ1-5|TRBV2
TGTGCCAGCAGTGTTGCCCGGGGCAGCAATCAGCCCCAGCATTTT
CASSVARGSNQPQHF
>TRBD2|.|TRBJ2-6|TRBV18
TGTGCCAGCTCACCTAGCGGGAGCCCATTCTCTGGGGCCAACGTCCTGACTTTC
CASSPSGSPFSGANVLTF
>.|.|TRBJ2-1|TRBV29-1
TGCAGCGTTCCGGGAAAGCCCTACATCGAGCAGTTCTTC
CSVPGKPYIEQFF
>.|.|TRBJ2-7|TRBV4-1
TGCGCCAGCAGCCAAGTTCCCGGGACTGGAGGCTACGAGCAGTACTTC
CASSQVPGTGGYEQYF
>TRBD1|.|TRBJ2-7|TRBV19
TGTGCCAGTAGTAGACAGGGAACGGGCTACGAGCAGTACTTC
CASSRQGTGYEQYF
>.|.|TRBJ2-2|TRBV5-1
TGCGCCAGCAGCTTGGGCTCCAGGGGTAGTTCCGGGGAGCTGTTTTTT
CASSLGSRGSSGELFF
>.|.|TRBJ1-1|TRBV2
TGTGCCAGCAGTCTGTCAGGAGGTACTGAAGCTTTCTTT
CASSLSGGTEAFF
>.|.|TRBJ1-5|TRBV5-8
TGTGCCAGCAGCCGGACGGGACGGGACAATCAGCCCCAGCATTTT
CASSRTGRDNQPQHF
>TRBD2|.|TRBJ2-3|TRBV9
TGTGCCAGCAGCACGAGCGGGACTTCAACAGATACGCAGTATTTT
CASSTSGTSTDTQYF
>.|once|TRBJ2-7|TRBV28
TGTGCCAGCAGGACTCCCTCGGGCTGGGACTCCTACGAGCAGTACTTC
CASRTPSGWDSYEQYF
>TRBD1|.|TRBJ1-4|TRBV9
TGTGCCAGCAGCGAACAGGGACAGCGGTATGAAAAACTGTTTTTT
CASSEQGQRYEKLFF